Below are 29 T cell receptor beta chains sequenced from a single sample in a study of blood T cell repertoires in COVID-19. The data were produced by immunoSEQ multiplex PCR, yet TCRdb's version contains in-frame clones alone and is incomplete. The top ten clones hold approximately 3% of a sample with about 130,000 clones, more than 70% of them seen once. The sample consisted of peripheral blood. These receptor sequences come from an elderly woman with COVID-19, enrolled during active disease.

The V gene is TRBV7-2, the J gene TRBJ2-2; D is undetermined. CDR1 and CDR2 from the germline V gene are SGHTA and FQGNSA. Trimming removed 5 bases from V and 2 bases from J, with 6 bases in between. There are 13 residues in the CDR3. The CDR3, as DNA: TGTGCCAGCAGCATCACTAACACCGGGGAGCTGTTTTTT. This encodes CASSITNTGELFF.

This rearrangement joins TRBV28 to TRBJ2-3; 10 nucleotides match TRBD2. Germline lookup yields CDR1 MDHEN and CDR2 SYDVKM. With 8 bases clipped from V and 5 bases from J, the junction kept 16 bases outside the gene matches. This CDR3 contains 17 residues. In nucleotides, the CDR3 is TGTGCCAGCCCCGGGGGTAGCGGGAGGCCCCTTGGAGATACGCAGTATTTT. It codes for CASPGGSGRPLGDTQYF.

This clone showed up just once. The V gene is TRBV4-1, the J gene TRBJ2-1, with D unclear. Germline loops: CDR1 MGHRA, CDR2 YSYEKL. This CDR3 is built from 13 residues. Trimming cost V 0 bases and J 10 bases, with 10 bases left between them. The CDR3 nucleotides read TGCGCCAGCAGCCAAGATCGAGCGTTCGAGCAGTTCTTC. Encoded protein: CASSQDRAFEQFF.

This chain joins TRBV4-3 and TRBJ2-1; the D gene is possibly TRBD1 (6 bases). CDR1 is LGHNA and CDR2 is YSLEER in the germline V gene. CDR3 length: 18 amino acids. Trimming removed 1 base from V and 5 bases from J, with 21 bases in between. CDR3 DNA sequence: TGCGCCAGCAGCCAAGGAGAGCCTAGACAGGAAGCACACAATGAGCAGTTCTTC. Amino acids: CASSQGEPRQEAHNEQFF.

The V and J genes are TRBV6-5 and TRBJ1-1; perhaps TRBD1 as D (5 bases). Germline V gene sequence: CDR1 MNHEY, CDR2 SVGAGI. V was pared by 7 bases and J by 4 bases, with 13 bases between. This CDR3 comprises 13 residues. CDR3 amino acids: CASTPMGGTEAFF. The CDR3, as DNA: TGTGCCAGCACCCCCATGGGGGGCACTGAAGCTTTCTTT.

The chain combines TRBV28 with TRBJ2-1; 7 nucleotides agree with TRBD2. CDR1 and CDR2 (germline): MDHEN, SYDVKM. The junction had 9 bases not matched to a gene; V was cut back by 6 bases and J by 1 base. This CDR3 contains 16 residues. CDR3 loop: CASSQKAGWSYNEQFF. Here the CDR3 DNA reads TGTGCCAGCAGCCAGAAAGCGGGGTGGTCCTACAATGAGCAGTTCTTC. Looking up the rest from reference TRBV28 and TRBJ2-1 gives the full variable domain: DVKVTQSSRYLVKRTGEKVFLECVQDMDHENMFWYRQDPGLGLRLIYFSYDVKMKEKGDIPEGYSVSREKKERFSLILESASTNQTSMYLCASSQKAGWSYNEQFFGPGTRLTVL.

The CDR3 here is CALGRGALNTGELFF. The CDR3 bases are TGTGCCCTAGGTCGGGGAGCTCTAAACACCGGGGAGCTGTTTTTT. The rearrangement links TRBV7-9 to TRBJ2-2; weak D call: TRBD2 (5 bases). Looked up from germline, CDR1 is SEHNR and CDR2 is FQNEAQ (reference sequence). The CDR3 consists of 15 residues. V shed 11 bases and J shed 2 bases, with 18 bases lying between them.

This chain uses TRBV12-3 or TRBV12-4 with TRBJ2-1, with D possibly being TRBD2 (5 bases). V was clipped by 5 bases and J by 7 bases, with 12 bases between them. This CDR3 comprises 13 residues. The CDR3 region is CASSQLVLNEQFF. The DNA for the CDR3 is TGTGCCAGCAGTCAACTAGTTCTTAATGAGCAGTTCTTC.

The gene calls are TRBV10-3 and TRBJ2-2; tentatively, D is TRBD2 (6 bases). Looked up from germline, CDR1 is ENHRY and CDR2 is SYGVKD. The germline V and J ends were trimmed by 4 bases and 6 bases, with 12 bases remaining between them. The CDR3 has 14 residues. The CDR3 region has the DNA TGTGCCATCAGTGGTGCCTCGGGGGCCGGGGAGCTGTTTTTT. It is translated as CAISGASGAGELFF.

The rearrangement joins TRBV29-1 to TRBJ2-5, with D uncertain. V lost 4 bases and J 9 bases, leaving 12 bases between the germline ends. Germline CDR1 is SQVTM and CDR2 is ANQGSEA. CDR3 length: 11 amino acids. Written as DNA, the CDR3 is TGCAGCGTTGTGGGTTCCAGCGCCCAGTACTTC. This translates into CSVVGSSAQYF.

The V gene is TRBV9, the J gene TRBJ2-6; D is unresolved. The V gene's germline CDR1 is SGDLS and CDR2 YYNGEE. V dropped 6 bases and J dropped 0 bases, with 10 bases sitting between them. The CDR3 is 15 amino acids. The CDR3 DNA sequence: TGTGCCAGCACGGCAGGCATCTCTGGGGCCAACGTCCTGACTTTC. This sequence encodes CASTAGISGANVLTF.

The chain couples TRBV6-1 to TRBJ2-3; 12 bases are shared with TRBD2. The germline CDR1 and CDR2 sequences are MNHNS and SASEGT. Losses at the gene ends were 2 bases for V and 2 bases for J; bases not matched to a gene: 2. The CDR3 sequence is 16 residues long. The CDR3: CASSEWTSGVTDTQYF. CDR3 coding DNA: TGTGCCAGCAGTGAATGGACTAGCGGGGTCACAGATACGCAGTATTTT.

The chain carries TRBV6-5 and TRBJ2-1, with a weak D call TRBD2 (6 bases). Trimming removed 4 bases at V and 3 bases at J, with 16 bases between. Germline values: CDR1 MNHEY, CDR2 SVGAGI. The CDR3 extends over 16 amino acids. The CDR3 spells CASSSLLATVYNEQFF. The CDR3 DNA sequence: TGTGCCAGCAGTTCCCTACTAGCCACCGTCTACAATGAGCAGTTCTTC.

The V gene is TRBV7-2, the J gene TRBJ2-5, with 10 bases that match TRBD2. V shed 3 bases and J 3 bases; nucleotides not matched to a gene: 1. CDR1 and CDR2 from the germline V gene are SGHTA and FQGNSA. The CDR3 has 14 residues. CDR3 residues: CASSLGTSEETQYF. CDR3 coding DNA: TGTGCCAGCAGCTTGGGGACTAGCGAAGAGACCCAGTACTTC.

The rearrangement joins TRBV18 to TRBJ2-5, with 7 nucleotides matching TRBD2. The germline CDR1 and CDR2 sequences are KGHSH and LQKENI. The V segment lost 5 bases and the J segment 1 base; nucleotides outside the gene matches: 7. There are 15 residues in the CDR3. CDR3 coding DNA: TGTGCCAGCTCAACCTCTGGGGGGGGCCAAGAGACCCAGTACTTC. Its translation is CASSTSGGGQETQYF.

V gene TRBV5-1 combines with J gene TRBJ1-3, with D tentatively TRBD1 (6 bases). The V end was cut by 4 bases, the J end by 0 bases, with 17 bases between. The CDR3 spans 17 residues. The germline CDR1 and CDR2 sequences are SGHRS and YFSETQ. In DNA, the CDR3 is TGCGCCAGCAGCAGCAAAACAGGGCACTCCTCTGGAAACACCATATATTTT. Translated: CASSSKTGHSSGNTIYF.

The chain has TRBV7-3 and TRBJ2-7; 7 bases match TRBD1. V was pared by 5 bases and J by 5 bases, with 18 bases of the junction left unmatched. Germline-derived CDR1 and CDR2 are SGHTA and FQGTGA. The CDR3 covers 17 residues. Here the CDR3 reads CASSHRDRDFGVHEQYF. The CDR3 bases are TGTGCCAGCAGCCACCGGGACAGAGATTTCGGGGTCCACGAGCAGTACTTC.

The rearrangement joins TRBV27 to TRBJ1-6, with TRBD1 as a possible D gene (6 bases). The germline CDR1 and CDR2 sequences are MNHEY and SMNVEV (reference sequence). The CDR3 is made up of 14 amino acids. V lost 3 bases to trimming and J lost 7 bases, with 10 bases between them. In DNA form, the CDR3 reads TGTGCCAGCAGTTTGGTTCAGGGGAATTCACCCCTCCACTTT. Its protein is CASSLVQGNSPLHF.

This clone was observed many times. The rearrangement joins TRBV4-1 to TRBJ1-5; D is unclear. V was shortened by 2 bases and J by 7 bases, with 9 bases between the two germline ends. The CDR3 runs 13 residues. Germline CDR1 reads MGHRA; CDR2 reads YSYEKL. The DNA of the CDR3 is TGCGCCAGCAGCCAATTAGTCCGCCAGCCCCAGCATTTT. Translated: CASSQLVRQPQHF.

The V gene is TRBV28, the J gene TRBJ2-1; 7 positions match TRBD1. The trim removed 2 bases at V and 12 bases at J, leaving 7 bases unmatched. The CDR3 totals 13 residues. Germline CDR1 MDHEN, CDR2 SYDVKM. The CDR3 region is CASSLAINRGQFF. The CDR3 bases are TGTGCCAGCAGTTTAGCGATAAACAGGGGGCAGTTCTTC.

The chain combines TRBV6-2 or TRBV6-3 with TRBJ1-1; TRBD1 is a possible D gene (5 bases). V shed 4 bases and J shed 6 bases, with 15 bases lying between them. The V gene's germline CDR1 is MNHEY and CDR2 SVGEGT. The CDR3 spans 14 residues. DNA of the CDR3: TGTGCCAGCAGTTCTCCAGGGCTAACCGCTGAAGCTTTCTTT. Translating gives CASSSPGLTAEAFF.

This chain uses TRBV28 with TRBJ2-1; 15 bases are shared with TRBD2. This CDR3 has 17 amino acids. Per germline, CDR1 MDHEN and CDR2 SYDVKM. V shed 5 bases, J shed 3 bases, and the junction held 5 bases outside the gene matches. The CDR3 DNA is TGTGCCAGCAGTCTGGGACTAGCGGGAGGTAACTACAATGAGCAGTTCTTC. Translating gives CASSLGLAGGNYNEQFF.

This clone was counted a few times. The chain recombines TRBV5-6 with TRBJ2-7; possibly TRBD2 for D (5 bases). The CDR3 spans 17 residues. CDR1 is SGHDT, CDR2 YYEEEE, per germline. V lost 1 base, J lost 4 bases, and 21 bases lay in between. The CDR3 loop is CASSLISSGLGKYEQYF. CDR3 coding DNA: TGTGCCAGCAGCTTGATCAGTTCCGGACTGGGTAAATACGAGCAGTACTTC.

CDR3 amino acids: CASSSGDRITEAFF. The CDR3 DNA follows: TGTGCCAGCAGCTCGGGGGACAGAATCACTGAAGCTTTCTTT. J is TRBJ1-1 and V is TRBV7-9, with 7 bases that match TRBD1. CDR3 size: 14 residues. V was pared by 4 bases and J by 4 bases, with 6 bases of the junction left unmatched. Germline CDR1 and CDR2: SEHNR and FQNEAQ (reference sequence).

A remark on this clone: Different DNA sequences within this sample yield the same CDR3. V gene TRBV27 combines with J gene TRBJ2-1; 9 bases line up with TRBD1. V gave up 6 bases and J gave up 1 base; unmatched junction bases: 4. CDR3 size: 15 residues. Per the germline V gene, CDR1 is MNHEY and CDR2 is SMNVEV (reference sequence). CDR3 nucleotides: TGTGCCAGCAGGTCTGGACAGGGGTCCTACAATGAGCAGTTCTTC. Amino acids: CASRSGQGSYNEQFF.

J is TRBJ2-1 and V is TRBV7-3; 7 bases are a match to TRBD2. The germline V gene has CDR1 SGHTA and CDR2 FQGTGA. CDR3 length equals 16 residues. With V trimmed by 5 bases and J by 0 bases, 7 bases remained unmatched. CDR3 sequence: CASSAAGPSSYNEQFF. Written as DNA, the CDR3 is TGTGCCAGCAGCGCAGCGGGACCTAGCTCCTACAATGAGCAGTTCTTC.

The rearrangement joins TRBV4-2 to TRBJ2-7; possibly TRBD2 for D (6 bases). The CDR3 sequence is 17 residues long. Germline V gene lookup returns CDR1 LGHNA and CDR2 YNFKEQ. The V and J ends lost 0 bases and 2 bases respectively, with 17 bases between them. CDR3 DNA: TGTGCCAGCAGCCAAGATCTCGCTAGCGAGAATCCCTACGAGCAGTACTTC. It is translated as CASSQDLASENPYEQYF.

This chain links TRBV27 with TRBJ2-7; D gene ambiguous. The CDR3 is made up of 12 amino acids. V lost 5 bases to trimming and J lost 0 bases, with 5 bases between them. CDR1 is MNHEY and CDR2 is SMNVEV in the germline V gene (reference sequence). The DNA for the CDR3 is TGTGCCAGCAGTCCCAGCTCCTACGAGCAGTACTTC. It specifies CASSPSSYEQYF.

By proportion, this clone is medium-sized. The gene calls are TRBV6-2 or TRBV6-3 and TRBJ1-5, with TRBD1 matching over 10 bases. V lost 4 bases and J lost 5; bases outside the gene matches: 11. Germline V gene data show CDR1 as MNHEY and CDR2 as SVGEGT. The CDR3 spans 17 residues. In DNA, the CDR3 is TGTGCCAGCAGTTTCCCCCCCGACAGGGGGCGAGATCAGCCCCAGCATTTT. Its protein is CASSFPPDRGRDQPQHF.